These 13 T cell receptor beta chains were all obtained from the same sample, sequenced in a study of CD8 T cells in Susac syndrome. RNA amounts of roughly 0.45 to 1 ug underwent reverse transcription with random hexamers. TCRdb redid the calling of the immunoSEQ multiplex PCR reads with MiXCR, one entry per CDR3 protein. The sample includes under 350,000 distinct CDR3 sequences, approximately 90% of them seen just once. Sequencing was done on a sample of CD4+ T cells from PBMCs. These receptors originate from a human donor with multiple sclerosis.

The V call is TRBV6-1, the J call TRBJ2-7, with a tentative D call TRBD2 (5 bases). The length of the CDR3 is 15 residues. Germline values: CDR1 MNHNS, CDR2 SASEGT. The ends were cut back, 6 bases at V and 3 bases at J, with 18 bases in the middle. CDR3 in amino acids: CASSGTPGLYYEQYF. The CDR3 DNA is TGTGCCAGCAGCGGAACACCGGGATTGTACTACGAGCAGTACTTC.

This clonotype came up once. The gene calls are TRBV11-2 and TRBJ1-4; 8 bases agree with TRBD1. With V trimmed by 5 bases and J by 8 bases, 10 bases remained unmatched. The CDR3 has 15 amino acids. The germline V gene has CDR1 SGHAT and CDR2 FQNNGV. CDR3 DNA: TGTGCCAGCAGCCAAGACAGGGGACCAAACGAAAAACTGTTTTTT. It encodes CASSQDRGPNEKLFF. Complete variable domain (other parts from reference TRBV11-2 and TRBJ1-4): EAGVAQSPRYKIIEKRQSVAFWCNPISGHATLYWYQQILGQGPKLLIQFQNNGVVDDSQLPKDRFSAERLKGVDSTLKIQPAKLEDSAVYLCASSQDRGPNEKLFFGSGTQLSVL.

The V and J genes are TRBV11-2 and TRBJ2-7, with 7 bases fitting TRBD2. The CDR3 extends over 16 amino acids. Trimming removed 7 bases from V and 1 base from J; junction bases left unmatched: 13. CDR1 is SGHAT, CDR2 FQNNGV, per germline. The CDR3 nucleotides are TGTGCCAGCATCCCTCTAGGGGCTAGCGGTTCCTACGAGCAGTACTTC. Translating gives CASIPLGASGSYEQYF.

This clonotype was detected only a few times. The rearrangement joins TRBV3-1 to TRBJ2-7, with TRBD2 matching over 8 bases. The CDR3 is 15 residues long. With 1 base clipped from V and 2 bases from J, the junction kept 4 bases outside the gene matches. In germline, CDR1 is LGHDT, CDR2 YNNKEL (reference sequence). The CDR3 protein is CASSQVEGLAYEQYF. In DNA, the CDR3 is TGTGCCAGCAGCCAAGTCGAGGGACTAGCCTACGAGCAGTACTTC.

The V gene is TRBV19, the J gene TRBJ1-5; 9 bases align to TRBD1. Germline assignment: CDR1 LNHDA and CDR2 SQIVND (reference sequence). The ends lost 6 bases at V and 8 bases at J; junction bases unmatched: 8. The CDR3 extends over 14 amino acids. CDR3 nucleotides: TGTGCCAGTAGAGACACAGGGGGCCCAGAGCCCCAGCATTTT. The encoded protein is CASRDTGGPEPQHF.

This clonotype was found once. The CDR3: CASSPAGTAYGYTF. The CDR3 DNA reads as TGTGCCAGCAGCCCAGCCGGGACAGCCTATGGCTACACCTTC. This chain joins TRBV7-2 and TRBJ1-2; 7 bases fit TRBD1. Germline assignment: CDR1 SGHTA and CDR2 FQGNSA. J was trimmed by 4 bases and V by 5 bases; bases with no gene match: 7. CDR3 length equals 14 residues.

This chain joins TRBV29-1 and TRBJ1-1; the D is unclear. Looked up from germline, CDR1 is SQVTM and CDR2 is ANQGSEA. The CDR3 extends over 13 amino acids. V was clipped by 6 bases and J by 4 bases, with 15 bases between them. The CDR3 region is CSVVVSGGTEAFF. CDR3 coding DNA: TGCAGCGTCGTCGTAAGTGGAGGCACTGAAGCTTTCTTT.

The chain joins TRBV6-2 or TRBV6-3 to TRBJ2-1, with 7 bases fitting TRBD2. V shed 10 bases, J shed 8 bases, and the junction held 5 bases outside the gene matches. This CDR3 is built from 11 residues. The V gene's germline CDR1 is MNHEY and CDR2 SVGEGT. The CDR3 protein is CATGDYYEQFF. The CDR3 DNA sequence: TGTGCCACCGGGGACTATTATGAGCAGTTCTTC.

This chain joins TRBV5-1 and TRBJ2-1; TRBD2 is a possible D gene (6 bases). Germline CDR1 and CDR2: SGHRS and YFSETQ. The CDR3 has 16 residues. V was clipped by 4 bases and J by 2 bases, with 16 bases between them. CDR3 nucleotides: TGCGCCAGCAGCCAGAACGGCGGGACCACCTACAATGAGCAGTTCTTC. Translating it yields CASSQNGGTTYNEQFF.

This chain joins TRBV3-1 and TRBJ1-1; 11 nucleotides match TRBD1. Germline CDR1 reads LGHDT; CDR2 reads YNNKEL (reference sequence). CDR3 size: 16 residues. Trimming at V came to 4 bases and at J to 6 bases, leaving 10 bases not matched to a gene. CDR3 sequence reads: CASSPRLGQGEAEAFF. The CDR3 DNA sequence: TGTGCCAGCAGCCCGCGTCTGGGACAGGGGGAGGCTGAAGCTTTCTTT.

This chain links TRBV11-2 with TRBJ2-2, with a weak D call TRBD2 (5 bases). The length of the CDR3 is 15 residues. CDR1 is SGHAT, CDR2 FQNNGV, per germline. The V gene lost 4 bases and the J gene lost 6 bases, with 15 bases spanning the gap. CDR3 sequence reads: CASSSFPSIAGELFF. The CDR3 DNA follows: TGTGCCAGCAGCTCCTTTCCTAGCATCGCCGGGGAGCTGTTTTTT.

This clonotype was seen a single time. The chain carries TRBV19 and TRBJ1-2; no definite D call. The germline gives CDR1 LNHDA, CDR2 SQIVND (reference sequence). This CDR3 comprises 14 residues. Trimming shortened V by 6 bases and J by 5 bases, and 16 bases separated the two germline ends. The CDR3 region is CASSVDEGRYGYTF. The CDR3 nucleotides read TGTGCCAGTAGCGTTGACGAGGGTCGATATGGCTACACCTTC.

V is TRBV27 and J is TRBJ1-2, with D unresolved. The CDR3 spans 13 residues. CDR1 and CDR2 (germline): MNHEY, SMNVEV (reference sequence). Trimming stripped 10 bases from V and 5 bases from J, with 17 bases between. The DNA for the CDR3 is TGTGCCACCAAAGGATTTGACCCTTATGGCTACACCTTC. Translating gives CATKGFDPYGYTF.